This is a list of T cell receptor beta chains from one sample in a study of pediatric ulcerative colitis. The method was immunoSEQ multiplex PCR; TCRdb's version includes in-frame clones alone and lacks a portion of them. This sample yields about 36,000 clones, of which around four fifths are seen a single time; about 0.74% belongs to the top ten. The sample taken for sequencing was gut tissue. The receptors were gathered from a boy aged 5-17 years with moderate ulcerative colitis. Each CDR3 is given with its conserved first and last residue. D genes are given only for firm matches. Size is stated for part of the rows, as once, few or many counts, or as a class when the clone is expanded.

size	V	D	J	CDR3	DNA
few	TRBV6-1	TRBD1	TRBJ1-5	CASSEPRGSGSNQPQHF	TGTGCCAGCAGTGAGCCCAGGGGGAGTGGAAGCAATCAGCCCCAGCATTTT
few	TRBV29-1	-	TRBJ1-5	CSVEWGPNQPQHF	TGCAGCGTAGAGTGGGGCCCCAATCAGCCCCAGCATTTT
once	TRBV5-1	-	TRBJ1-3	CASSLAPQGNTIYF	TGCGCCAGCAGCTTGGCCCCACAAGGAAACACCATATATTTT
once	TRBV11-2	TRBD1	TRBJ2-1	CASSLGTGLNEQFF	TGTGCCAGCAGCTTAGGGACAGGGCTCAATGAGCAGTTCTTC
-	TRBV9	TRBD2	TRBJ2-1	CASSSRLGLAGGRSSYNEQFF	TGTGCCAGCAGCTCACGCCTGGGACTAGCGGGAGGACGAAGCTCCTACAATGAGCAGTTCTTC
-	TRBV11-2	TRBD1	TRBJ1-4	CASSLFPGQGNEKLFF	TGTGCCAGCAGCTTATTTCCGGGACAGGGGAATGAAAAACTGTTTTTT
-	TRBV11-1	-	TRBJ2-7	CASSFQGTVNEQYF	TGTGCCAGCAGCTTTCAGGGTACGGTCAACGAGCAGTACTTC
-	TRBV28	TRBD2	TRBJ2-1	CASSLWAGTGGHNEQFF	TGTGCCAGCAGTTTATGGGCCGGGACGGGGGGTCACAATGAGCAGTTCTTC
few	TRBV7-9	TRBD1	TRBJ1-3	CASSKGQSSGNTIYF	TGTGCCAGCAGCAAGGGACAGAGCTCTGGAAACACCATATATTTT
few	TRBV18	-	TRBJ2-3	CASSPLSDTQYF	TGTGCCAGCTCACCACTTAGTGATACGCAGTATTTT
-	TRBV5-6	-	TRBJ2-2	CASSLVIGGELFF	TGTGCCAGCAGCTTGGTCATCGGCGGGGAGCTGTTTTTT
-	TRBV19	-	TRBJ1-2	CASSMRYKNYGYTF	TGTGCCAGTAGTATGAGGTATAAAAACTATGGCTACACCTTC
few	TRBV7-2	-	TRBJ2-7	CASSPQTGYEQYF	TGTGCCAGCAGCCCCCAGACAGGCTACGAGCAGTACTTC
-	TRBV10-3	-	TRBJ2-1	CAIASPGPYNEQFF	TGTGCCATCGCCTCCCCCGGGCCCTACAATGAGCAGTTCTTC
-	TRBV11-2	TRBD2	TRBJ2-1	CASSPQAAGNSNEQFF	TGTGCCAGCAGCCCCCAGGCAGCGGGGAATAGCAATGAGCAGTTCTTC
-	TRBV5-4	TRBD2	TRBJ2-3	CASSPTSGTDTQYF	TGTGCCAGCAGCCCGACTAGCGGTACAGATACGCAGTATTTT
once	TRBV7-8	TRBD2	TRBJ2-3	CASRLSSPGGSTDTQYF	TGTGCCAGCAGGTTGAGCAGTCCGGGGGGGAGCACAGATACGCAGTATTTT
-	TRBV11-1	TRBD2	TRBJ2-1	CASSLQGLAIGNEQFF	TGTGCCAGCAGCTTGCAGGGACTAGCCATAGGCAATGAGCAGTTCTTC
few	TRBV28	-	TRBJ1-5	CASSFRPNQPQHF	TGTGCCAGCAGTTTTCGACCCAATCAGCCCCAGCATTTT
once	TRBV5-1	-	TRBJ2-7	CASSMGISYEQYF	TGCGCCAGCAGTATGGGGATCTCCTACGAGCAGTACTTC